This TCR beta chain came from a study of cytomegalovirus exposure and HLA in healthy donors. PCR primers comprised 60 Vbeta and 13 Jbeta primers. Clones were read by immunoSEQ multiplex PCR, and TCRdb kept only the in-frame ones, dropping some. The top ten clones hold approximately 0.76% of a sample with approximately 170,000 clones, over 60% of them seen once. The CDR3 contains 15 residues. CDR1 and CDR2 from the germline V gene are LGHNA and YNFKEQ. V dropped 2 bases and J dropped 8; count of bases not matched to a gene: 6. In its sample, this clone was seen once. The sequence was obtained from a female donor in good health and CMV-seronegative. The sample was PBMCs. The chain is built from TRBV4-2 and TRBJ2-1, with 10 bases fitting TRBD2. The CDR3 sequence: CASSQQRGGGYEQFF. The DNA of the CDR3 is TGTGCCAGCAGCCAACAGCGGGGGGGTGGTTATGAGCAGTTCTTC.